This entry is about one TCR beta chain. This receptor's antigen is unknown. The record has no base qualities; no much larger clone is one base away. The sample originates from a study of T cell changes during pregnancy in multiple sclerosis (dated by TCRdb to 2018 to 2020). Context from the whole study: Changes in the T cell repertoire over the course of pregnancy were examined in this study in women with multiple sclerosis.

In the germline V gene, CDR1 corresponds to SGHDT and CDR2 to YYEEEE. Trimming takes 0 bases off V and 1 base off J; junction bases not matched to a gene: 0. Reading from cysteine to phenylalanine, the CDR3 counts 15 amino acids. Only the CDR3 portion is preserved as DNA: 45 bases, with reading frame beginning at the first base. The receptor library was made with the immunoSEQ multiplex PCR assay. TCRdb carries this immuneACCESS record with in-frame sequences only. Its versions omit some clonotypes, under half of them owing to an unresolved V gene in the studies checked, with the rest unexplained. The sample includes under 50,000 clones, with over 85% observed a single time. The ten largest clones add up to about 4% of the sample.

Sequenced material: CD8+ T cells from peripheral blood mononuclear cells, taken after pregnancy. This clonotype originated in a female donor with multiple sclerosis, enrolled in a pregnancy study. The chain joins TRBV5-6 to TRBJ2-7, with 11 junctional bases fitting TRBD1. In nucleotide form, the sequence is TGTGCCAGCAGCTTGGGGGACAGGGGGTCCTACGAGCAGTACTTC. Protein translation: CASSLGDRGSYEQYF. The CDR3 plus the reference TRBV5-6 and TRBJ2-7 genes for the other parts give the full variable domain: DAGVTQSPTHLIKTRGQQVTLRCSPKSGHDTVSWYQQALGQGPQFIFQYYEEEERQRGNFPDRFSGHQFPNYSSELNVNALLLGDSALYLCASSLGDRGSYEQYFGPGTRLTVT.